What follows are 11 T cell receptor beta chains derived from one specimen sequenced in a study of T cell changes during pregnancy in multiple sclerosis (dated by TCRdb to the late 2010s). Library prep was done by the immunoSEQ multiplex PCR assay. The table was pulled from immuneACCESS by TCRdb, which kept in-frame rearrangements only. Such tables lose some clones; where checked, under half of the loss comes from unresolved V genes, and the rest has no known cause. Here the sample has tens of thousands of clones; approximately 94% occur a single time. The ten largest clones capture 2% to 2.5% of the sample. The sample consisted of peripheral blood, taken in the third trimester of pregnancy. The receptors originated from a female donor with multiple sclerosis, enrolled in a pregnancy study.

Worth noting for this clone: Germline is not matched at one junction end, which may reflect a read error. CDR3 residues: CASSLAHRSTDYTGELFF. DNA for the CDR3: TGTGCTAGCAGCTTAGCACATCGTTCGACAGATTACACCGGGGAGCTGTTTTTT. This chain joins TRBV7-7 and TRBJ2-2, with D possibly being TRBD1 (5 bases). CDR1 is SSHAT, CDR2 FNYEAQ, per germline (reference sequence). This CDR3 has 18 amino acids.

The chain uses TRBV18 and TRBJ1-6, with D possibly matching TRBD1 (6 bases). Trimming stripped 3 bases from V and 2 bases from J, with 11 bases between. From germline, CDR1 is KGHSH and CDR2 LQKENI. This CDR3 comprises 16 residues. CDR3 sequence: CASSPVGQPYNSPLHF. The CDR3, as DNA: TGTGCCAGCTCACCTGTCGGACAGCCCTATAATTCACCCCTCCACTTT. The complete variable domain, with remaining parts taken from reference TRBV18 and TRBJ1-6, reads NAGVMQNPRHLVRRRGQEARLRCSPMKGHSHVYWYRQLPEEGLKFMVYLQKENIIDESGMPKERFSAEFPKEGPSILRIQQVVRGDSAAYFCASSPVGQPYNSPLHFGNGTRLTVT.

V and J are TRBV6-5 and TRBJ1-2, with D tentatively TRBD1 (6 bases). Germline CDR1 reads MNHEY; CDR2 reads SVGAGI. V gave up 6 bases and J gave up 4 bases, with 9 bases separating them. This CDR3 is 12 amino acids long. The CDR3 spells CASRTGSYGYTF. The DNA for the CDR3 is TGTGCCAGCAGAACAGGGAGCTATGGCTACACCTTC.

The J gene is TRBJ1-1, the V gene TRBV5-6, with a weak D call TRBD1 (5 bases). V shed 2 bases and J shed 4 bases, with 12 bases lying between them. CDR1 and CDR2 from the germline V gene are SGHDT and YYEEEE. The CDR3 has 14 residues. In DNA, the CDR3 is TGTGCCAGCAGCTTTATTGGGGGGGGCACTGAAGCTTTCTTT. Protein sequence: CASSFIGGGTEAFF.

The rearrangement links TRBV5-1 to TRBJ2-3; tentatively, D is TRBD2 (5 bases). Trimming stripped 2 bases from V and 3 bases from J, with 10 bases between. From germline, CDR1 is SGHRS and CDR2 YFSETQ. The CDR3 loop spans 14 amino acids. CDR3 sequence reads: CASSLNPGTDTQYF. The CDR3 DNA reads TGCGCCAGCAGCTTAAATCCGGGGACAGATACGCAGTATTTT.

J is TRBJ1-2 and V is TRBV12-5; D unclear. CDR1 and CDR2 (germline): LGHNT, FRNRAP. V dropped 1 base and J dropped 7 bases, with 4 bases sitting between them. This CDR3 contains 11 residues. The CDR3, as DNA: TGTGCTAGTGGTTTGGAGCGTGGCTACACCTTC. It specifies CASGLERGYTF.

The chain is built from TRBV15 and TRBJ2-3; a possible D gene is TRBD1 (6 bases). V lost 3 bases, J lost 6 bases, and 16 bases lay in between. Germline V CDR1 and CDR2: LNHNV, YYDKDF (reference sequence). This CDR3 contains 15 residues. CDR3 loop: CATSRSTGLTDTQYF. CDR3 nucleotide sequence: TGTGCCACCAGCAGGTCCACAGGGCTTACGGATACGCAGTATTTT.

In its sample, this clone was seen a few times. This sequence joins TRBV7-6 and TRBJ1-6, with a weak D call TRBD1 (5 bases). The ends were cut back, 6 bases at V and 6 bases at J, with 12 bases in the middle. There are 14 residues in the CDR3. The germline V gene has CDR1 SGHVS and CDR2 FNYEAQ. The CDR3 nucleotides read TGTGCCAGCAGTCCGGCAGGGATTAATTCACCCCTCCACTTT. Translation gives CASSPAGINSPLHF.

V gene TRBV6-1 combines with J gene TRBJ2-3, with TRBD2 identical over 7 bases. After removal of 7 bases from V and 1 base from J, the junction contained 8 bases not matched to a gene. This CDR3 has 15 residues. Germline-derived CDR1 and CDR2 are MNHNS and SASEGT. CDR3 sequence (DNA): TGTGCCAGCAACCCCCGCGCGGGAGGCACAGATACGCAGTATTTT. Its translation is CASNPRAGGTDTQYF.

The chain links TRBV7-9 to TRBJ2-1; 8 bases align to TRBD2. Trimming cost V 5 bases and J 10 bases; bases outside gene matches: 4. Germline V gene lookup returns CDR1 SEHNR and CDR2 FQNEAQ (reference sequence). This CDR3 has 12 amino acids. DNA of the CDR3: TGTGCCAGCAGCCTTACTAGCGGAGAGCAGTTCTTC. Translation gives CASSLTSGEQFF.

The chain carries TRBV4-1 and TRBJ1-3; 8 bases match TRBD1. V lost 7 bases, J lost 2 bases, and 4 bases stayed unmatched. CDR3 size: 14 residues. The germline V gene has CDR1 MGHRA and CDR2 YSYEKL. The CDR3 nucleotides are TGCGCCAGCACTCAGGGGGCGGCTGGAAACACCATATATTTT. Translation gives CASTQGAAGNTIYF.